This TCR beta chain appears in the sequencing data of a study of yellow fever vaccine responses in identical twins. Study findings and constraints: Twins' vaccine T cell response reportedly seemed partly convergent, partly personalized.

Deletions cut 1 base from V and 3 bases from J, with 3 bases between. The CDR3 is made up of 12 amino acids. CDR1 and CDR2 from the germline V gene are SGHRS and YFSETQ. MiXCR was run by TCRdb on the RT-PCR reads, yielding one entry per CDR3 protein. This sample has more than 4,500 distinct CDR3 sequences, with roughly 86% found just once. Regarding this clonotype: Its antigen is still unknown.

The source of this sequence is a woman in her late teens or twenties who received the yellow fever vaccine. The source was T cells from blood (PBMCs), unsorted or a sorted subset (not recorded which), collected before or after yellow fever vaccination (not recorded which). The chain joins TRBV5-1 to TRBJ2-3; unclear D gene. The CDR3 protein is CASSLSTDTQYF. The CDR3 DNA follows: TGCGCCAGCAGCTTGTCTACAGATACGCAGTATTTT.